These 19 T cell receptor beta chains share one sample of origin, sequenced in a study of blood T cell repertoires in COVID-19. Method: immunoSEQ multiplex PCR; TCRdb's copy keeps in-frame clones and lacks some. Of roughly 140,000 clones listed, over 75% were seen once; the top ten hold 2.5% to 3.5%. The sequenced sample was peripheral blood. Every receptor here comes from a woman aged 60-70 years with active COVID-19.

The chain combines TRBV28 with TRBJ1-6; TRBD1 is a possible D gene (6 bases). CDR1 is MDHEN, CDR2 SYDVKM, per germline. V lost 6 bases and J lost 10, with 7 bases in between. The CDR3 is 11 residues long. CDR3 sequence (DNA): TGTGCCAGCAGACAGGGCTCACCCCTCCACTTT. Encoded protein: CASRQGSPLHF.

J is TRBJ2-1 and V is TRBV6-4; D unclear. CDR3 length: 12 residues. CDR1 and CDR2 (germline): MRHNA, SNTAGT. Trimming took 7 bases from V and 5 from J, leaving 9 bases between them. As DNA, the CDR3 is TGTGCCAGCAAATCCGTTAACAATGAGCAGTTCTTC. As protein: CASKSVNNEQFF.

This chain links TRBV7-6 with TRBJ2-2; 7 bases are shared with TRBD2. This CDR3 is built from 16 residues. Germline CDR1 and CDR2: SGHVS and FNYEAQ. Trimming at V came to 7 bases and at J to 6 bases, leaving 14 bases not matched to a gene. The CDR3 sequence: CASTPHPGRAAGELFF. CDR3 in DNA: TGTGCCAGCACCCCTCACCCGGGGAGGGCAGCCGGGGAGCTGTTTTTT.

This chain's CDR3 is CASSGEAGGEQYF. The DNA of the CDR3 is TGTGCCAGCAGTGGGGAAGCGGGAGGCGAGCAGTACTTC. V gene TRBV6-4 combines with J gene TRBJ2-7, with 9 nucleotides matching TRBD2. The germline CDR1 and CDR2 sequences are MRHNA and SNTAGT. The CDR3 covers 13 residues. Unmatched junction bases numbered 4, after V lost 4 bases and J lost 6 bases.

The rearrangement links TRBV11-2 to TRBJ2-3, with 9 bases lining up with TRBD2. V was pared by 4 bases and J by 4 bases, with 6 bases of the junction left unmatched. Germline CDR1 is SGHAT and CDR2 is FQNNGV. The CDR3 is 15 amino acids. The CDR3 sequence is CASSSPGLAADTQYF. The CDR3, as DNA: TGTGCCAGCAGCTCACCGGGACTAGCAGCAGATACGCAGTATTTT.

The CDR3, as DNA: TGTGCCAGCAGTGCCCGGGTCGCGGGGGCCTACGAGCAGTACTTC. Translating it yields CASSARVAGAYEQYF. V and J are TRBV2 and TRBJ2-7, with 7 bases identical to TRBD2. The CDR3 has 15 residues. Trimming at V came to 4 bases and at J to 2 bases, leaving 8 bases not matched to a gene. Looked up from germline, CDR1 is SNHLY and CDR2 is FYNNEI.

The chain recombines TRBV6-6 with TRBJ2-7; D call uncertain. V shed 6 bases and J shed 1 base, with 7 bases lying between them. The CDR3 is made up of 12 amino acids. The germline CDR1 and CDR2 sequences are MNHNY and SVGAGI (reference sequence). The CDR3 loop is CASSLESYEQYF. CDR3 DNA: TGTGCCAGCAGCCTTGAGTCCTACGAGCAGTACTTC.

This clone was seen only once. The rearrangement joins TRBV28 to TRBJ2-7, with D unclear. This CDR3 spans 14 amino acids. The V and J ends lost 1 base and 2 bases respectively, with 9 bases between them. The germline V gene encodes CDR1 MDHEN and CDR2 SYDVKM. The CDR3 loop is CASSLLADPYEQYF. The CDR3 bases are TGTGCCAGCAGTTTATTGGCAGATCCCTACGAGCAGTACTTC.

The rearrangement joins TRBV2 to TRBJ2-3; tentative D call: TRBD2 (7 bases). V lost 10 bases and J 4 bases, leaving 18 bases between the germline ends. This CDR3 comprises 14 residues. Germline CDR1 reads SNHLY; CDR2 reads FYNNEI. The CDR3 DNA reads as TGTGCCACCAAAGGGGGGGCAGCAGCAGATACGCAGTATTTT. This translates into CATKGGAAADTQYF.

A few counts support this clone. The V gene is TRBV7-2, the J gene TRBJ2-5; 9 bases line up with TRBD2. This CDR3 has 16 residues. CDR1 and CDR2 from the germline V gene are SGHTA and FQGNSA. The V segment lost 1 base and the J segment 2 bases; nucleotides outside the gene matches: 5. CDR3 bases: TGTGCCAGCAGCTTAGGGCTAGCGGGATTACAAGAGACCCAGTACTTC. It is translated as CASSLGLAGLQETQYF.

This clone was picked up one time. V gene TRBV5-1 combines with J gene TRBJ2-2; D is unresolved. There are 15 residues in the CDR3. CDR1 SGHRS and CDR2 YFSETQ come from the germline V gene. The V gene lost 4 bases and the J gene lost 0 bases, with 10 bases spanning the gap. The CDR3 reads CASSQDTANTGELFF. CDR3 in DNA: TGCGCCAGCAGCCAAGACACAGCGAACACCGGGGAGCTGTTTTTT.

The chain links TRBV7-2 to TRBJ1-3; no definite D call. Germline V gene sequence: CDR1 SGHTA, CDR2 FQGNSA. The CDR3 is 15 amino acids. The V and J ends lost 3 bases and 0 bases respectively, with 9 bases between them. The CDR3 nucleotides read TGTGCCAGCAGCTTCCTGGCAGGCTCTGGAAACACCATATATTTT. Translated: CASSFLAGSGNTIYF.

J is TRBJ2-5 and V is TRBV3-1 (or the pseudogene TRBV3-2); D ambiguous. The CDR3 runs 15 residues. Germline CDR1 reads LGHDT; CDR2 reads YNNKEL (reference sequence). Trimming left V 0 bases short and J 2 bases short, with 10 bases between. DNA of the CDR3: TGTGCCAGCAGCCAAGATGATGCCCGGCAAGAGACCCAGTACTTC. It encodes CASSQDDARQETQYF.

The rearrangement links TRBV21-1 to TRBJ1-3. TRBV21-1 is shown as a pseudogene. This CDR3 is built from 17 residues. This CDR3 is CASSKASPGLAGNTIYF. For the CDR3, the DNA is TGTGCCAGCAGCAAAGCTTCCCCGGGGTTAGCTGGAAACACCATATATTTT.

V gene TRBV5-1 combines with J gene TRBJ1-5, with 11 bases identical to TRBD1. The V segment lost 0 bases and the J segment 7 bases; nucleotides outside the gene matches: 6. The CDR3 is 16 residues long. CDR1 is SGHRS, CDR2 YFSETQ, per germline. The CDR3 sequence is CASSLGGQGEGQPQHF. For the CDR3, the DNA is TGCGCCAGCAGCTTGGGGGGACAGGGGGAAGGACAGCCCCAGCATTTT.

This clone has only a few counts. Other DNA variants within this sample encode the same CDR3. The genes are TRBV9 and TRBJ1-5; the D is unclear. The V gene's germline CDR1 is SGDLS and CDR2 YYNGEE. The CDR3 is 15 residues long. Trimming shortened V by 0 bases and J by 1 base, and 8 bases separated the two germline ends. This CDR3 reads CASSVGGRSNQPQHF. In nucleotides, the CDR3 is TGTGCCAGCAGCGTAGGTGGGAGGAGCAATCAGCCCCAGCATTTT.

The J gene is TRBJ2-3, the V gene TRBV3-1 (or the pseudogene TRBV3-2); 7 bases are shared with TRBD2. The trim removed 4 bases at V and 4 bases at J, leaving 8 bases unmatched. This CDR3 spans 15 amino acids. Germline CDR1 and CDR2: LGHDT and YNNKEL (reference sequence). Written as DNA, the CDR3 is TGTGCCAGCAGCCCCCAGGGAGGGCCATCAGATACGCAGTATTTT. Translated: CASSPQGGPSDTQYF.

V usage is TRBV6-2 or TRBV6-3 and J usage is TRBJ1-2; 7 bases map to TRBD1. Per germline, CDR1 MNHEY and CDR2 SVGEGT. The J segment lost 3 bases and the V segment lost 6 bases, leaving 7 bases of the junction unmatched. CDR3 size: 14 residues. CDR3 DNA sequence: TGTGCCAGCAGCCTATTCGACAGGGACTATGGCTACACCTTC. This codes for CASSLFDRDYGYTF.

This chain links TRBV18 with TRBJ2-2, with 7 bases lining up with TRBD2. The germline gives CDR1 KGHSH, CDR2 LQKENI. J was trimmed by 1 base and V by 2 bases; bases with no gene match: 4. The CDR3 extends over 16 amino acids. The DNA for the CDR3 is TGTGCCAGCTCACCATGGCTAGCGGTGAACACCGGGGAGCTGTTTTTT. Translating it yields CASSPWLAVNTGELFF.